This TCR beta chain was recorded in a study of cytomegalovirus exposure and HLA in healthy donors. A word on this clone: What it recognizes is unknown.

When sampled, the donors appeared nominally healthy, though they likely had unrecorded immune exposures. Use of 60 Vbeta and 13 Jbeta primers characterized the PCR. Authors' processing steps: Approximately 11 million of tens of millions of unique TCR beta chains were shared, per a later count. The data were produced by immunoSEQ multiplex PCR, yet TCRdb's version contains in-frame clones alone and is incomplete. V and J calls plus clone size are reproduced from that table; the DNA served to infer D and trimming. The data show about 140,000 clones, 76% seen once. Notes on the study in general: Within an earlier analysis, most TCR beta V segments proved productive either about 87% or about 30% of the time. In a later analysis, HLA-associated TCR beta chains were more clonally expanded than equally common others.

This clonotype was sampled from a man aged 35-49 years in good health and CMV-seronegative. The sequenced sample was PBMCs.

Here the CDR3 reads CASSLMRVVADTQYF. DNA of the CDR3: TGTGCCAGCAGTTTGATGCGGGTAGTGGCAGATACGCAGTATTTT. The chain joins TRBV28 to TRBJ2-3; tentatively, D is TRBD2 (5 bases). Germline CDR1 MDHEN, CDR2 SYDVKM. This CDR3 comprises 15 residues. V was pared by 3 bases and J by 4 bases, with 14 bases between.